This T cell receptor beta chain was profiled in a study of CD8+ T cells in alopecia areata (dated by TCRdb to 2016 to 2018). About the investigation overall: The treated patients took part in an open-label pilot trial in which moderate-to-severe alopecia areata was treated with oral tofacitinib at 5 to 10 mg twice daily. Patients on tofacitinib were biopsied at baseline and after 4 and 24 weeks of treatment, and several of the patients also had a later scalp biopsy. RNA was extracted with the PAXgene miRNA kit for fixed scalp, the miRNeasy kit for PBMCs, and the RNeasy kit for mouse skin. On the human side, TCRbeta sequencing was run on scalp tissue and on sorted CD4+ and CD8+ peripheral blood T cells from healthy controls and from alopecia areata patients with either patchy or totalis/universalis disease. Scalp clonality was compared across normal scalp (n=4), patchy alopecia areata scalp (n=8), and alopecia totalis/universalis scalp (n=8). TCRbeta CDR3 regions were amplified by immunoSEQ multiplex PCR with 35 Vbeta forward and 13 Jbeta reverse primers. The SALT score, which quantifies the percentage of affected scalp surface area, was used to measure disease severity in treated patients. High-throughput TCRbeta sequencing was used to examine T cell clonal expansion in alopecia areata in both the C3H/HeJ mouse model and human patients. Patients received tofacitinib for 6 to 18 months and were then followed off drug for 6 months to check for delayed response and recurrence. Here is what the overall study found, with its caveats: Many expanded lesional clones were found to persist in scalp and blood during tofacitinib treatment, and relapse after treatment cessation may be partly explained by this persistence. Compared with mice, TCR sequences shared between patients were less clear, possibly partly because of HLA diversity across the patient population. Unlike mouse skin, which is dominated by gammadelta T cells, normal human skin has resident alphabeta T cells that are also sequenced, and this complicates analysis of the scalp TCR repertoire. Because the treated cohort was small and included a single nonresponder, larger studies are needed to assess links between baseline CD8+ expansion and response. Scalp clonality and the number of expanded CD8+ clones among the top 100 scalp clones were significantly decreased by tofacitinib. Compared with normal scalp, lesional scalp, particularly in alopecia totalis/universalis, had higher clonality and more expanded CD8+ clones, which suggests antigenic drive.

The time point label, read with the paper, signifies: about four weeks on oral tofacitinib. The meaning of the sample's treatment or condition label: oral pan-JAK inhibitor, 5-10 mg twice daily. From alopecia areata patients, peripheral blood was collected along with lesional scalp punch biopsies. After PBMCs were isolated by density centrifugation and stained for CD3, CD4 and CD8, a FACSAria was used to sort CD4+ and CD8+ T cells. The library was produced with the immunoSEQ multiplex PCR assay. To provide template for TCR sequencing, every sample had RNA extracted and reverse transcribed into cDNA. First-strand cDNA was synthesized using SuperScript III with a 2:1 mix of oligo-dT and random hexamers. A synthetic immune receptor repertoire was used to gauge amplification bias, and whatever bias remained was removed computationally. On the study's bioinformatics: Raw reads were preprocessed to remove errors, and CDR3 was defined by IMGT conventions from the conserved cysteine to phenylalanine. Clonality was calculated as 1 minus Shannon entropy normalized by log2 of the number of productive unique TCRs. CD4 or CD8 identity of scalp clones was inferred by cross-referencing scalp TCRbeta sequences with sorted blood CD4 and CD8 repertoires. Imported from immuneACCESS, the table was reduced by TCRdb to in-frame sequences with V and J called. These copies leave out some clones; in studies compared against another copy, an unresolved V gene accounts for under half, and the cause of the remainder is not known. V, J and clone size are those of that table, while D and trimming were read from the DNA. In all, the sample holds under 200,000 clones, and about 71% of those were seen once. The biggest ten clones account for roughly 0.85% of the sample.

Germline trimming amounts to 4 bases on V and 8 bases on J, with 5 as the count of junction bases outside the gene matches. Looking up the germline V gene (reference sequence) yields CDR1 SGHNT and CDR2 YYREEE. From the cysteine up to the phenylalanine, the CDR3 has a length of 14 residues. Only the CDR3 part of the read is kept: 42 bases, read in frame from the first base. In its sample, this clone was seen a few times. This receptor's antigen is unknown. Base qualities are not provided; no much larger clone lies one nucleotide away. The origin of this receptor is a human donor with alopecia areata. In this chain, TRBV5-4 is recombined with TRBJ2-1, and 11 junctional nucleotides match TRBD1. The sample here was CD4+ T cells sorted from blood, taken at week 4, from a patient treated with tofacitinib. The sequence in DNA is TGTGCCAGCAGCAGAGGGACAGGGGGGGATGAGCAGTTCTTC. It specifies CASSRGTGGDEQFF. With the rest looked up from the reference TRBV5-4 and TRBJ2-1 genes rather than sequenced, the full variable domain is ETGVTQSPTHLIKTRGQQVTLRCSSQSGHNTVSWYQQALGQGPQFIFQYYREEENGRGNFPPRFSGLQFPNYSSELNVNALELDDSALYLCASSRGTGGDEQFFGPGTRLTVL.